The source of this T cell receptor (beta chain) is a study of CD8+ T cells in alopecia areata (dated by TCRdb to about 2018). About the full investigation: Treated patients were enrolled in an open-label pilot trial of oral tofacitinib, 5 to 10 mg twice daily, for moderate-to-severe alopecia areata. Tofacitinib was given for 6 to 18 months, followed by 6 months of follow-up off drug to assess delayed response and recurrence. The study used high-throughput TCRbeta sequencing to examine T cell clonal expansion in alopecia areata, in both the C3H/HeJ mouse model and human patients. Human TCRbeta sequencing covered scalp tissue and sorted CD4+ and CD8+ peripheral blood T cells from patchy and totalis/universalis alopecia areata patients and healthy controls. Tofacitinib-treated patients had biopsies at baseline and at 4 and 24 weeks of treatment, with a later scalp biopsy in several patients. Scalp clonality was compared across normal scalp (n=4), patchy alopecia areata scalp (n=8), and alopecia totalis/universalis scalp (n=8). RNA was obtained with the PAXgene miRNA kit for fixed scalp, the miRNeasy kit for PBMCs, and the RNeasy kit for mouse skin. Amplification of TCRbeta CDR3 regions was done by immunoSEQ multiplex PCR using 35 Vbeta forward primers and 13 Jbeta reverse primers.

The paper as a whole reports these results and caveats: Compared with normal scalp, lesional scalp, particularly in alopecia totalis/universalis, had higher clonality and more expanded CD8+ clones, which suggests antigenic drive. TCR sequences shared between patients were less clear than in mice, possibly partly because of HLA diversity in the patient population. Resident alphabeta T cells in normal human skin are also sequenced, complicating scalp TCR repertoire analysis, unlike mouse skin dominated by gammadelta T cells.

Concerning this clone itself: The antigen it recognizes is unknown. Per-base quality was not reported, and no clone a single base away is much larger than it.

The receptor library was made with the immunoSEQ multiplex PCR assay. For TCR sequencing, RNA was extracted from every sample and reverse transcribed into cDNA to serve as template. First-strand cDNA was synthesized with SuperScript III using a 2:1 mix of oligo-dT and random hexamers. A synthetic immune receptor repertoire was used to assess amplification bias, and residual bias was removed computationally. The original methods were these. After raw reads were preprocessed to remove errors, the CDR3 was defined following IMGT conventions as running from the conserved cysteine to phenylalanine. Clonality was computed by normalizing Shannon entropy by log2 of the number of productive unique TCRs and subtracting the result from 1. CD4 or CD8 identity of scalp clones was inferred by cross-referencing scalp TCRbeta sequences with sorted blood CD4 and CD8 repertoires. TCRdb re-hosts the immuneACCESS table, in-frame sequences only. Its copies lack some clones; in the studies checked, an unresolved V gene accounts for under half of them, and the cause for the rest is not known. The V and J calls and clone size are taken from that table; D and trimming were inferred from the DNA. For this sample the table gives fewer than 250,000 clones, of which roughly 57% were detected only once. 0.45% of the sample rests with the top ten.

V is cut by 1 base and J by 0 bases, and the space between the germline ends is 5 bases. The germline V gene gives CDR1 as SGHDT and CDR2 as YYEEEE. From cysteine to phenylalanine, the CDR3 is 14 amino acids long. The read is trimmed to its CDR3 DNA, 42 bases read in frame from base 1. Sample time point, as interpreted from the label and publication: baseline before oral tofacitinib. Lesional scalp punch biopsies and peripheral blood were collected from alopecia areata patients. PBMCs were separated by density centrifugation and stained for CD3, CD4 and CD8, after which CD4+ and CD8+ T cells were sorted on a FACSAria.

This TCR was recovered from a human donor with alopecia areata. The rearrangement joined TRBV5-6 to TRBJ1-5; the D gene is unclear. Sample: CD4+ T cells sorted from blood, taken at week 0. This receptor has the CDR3 CASSLLTSNQPQHF. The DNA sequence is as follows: TGTGCCAGCAGCTTGTTAACTAGCAATCAGCCCCAGCATTTT.